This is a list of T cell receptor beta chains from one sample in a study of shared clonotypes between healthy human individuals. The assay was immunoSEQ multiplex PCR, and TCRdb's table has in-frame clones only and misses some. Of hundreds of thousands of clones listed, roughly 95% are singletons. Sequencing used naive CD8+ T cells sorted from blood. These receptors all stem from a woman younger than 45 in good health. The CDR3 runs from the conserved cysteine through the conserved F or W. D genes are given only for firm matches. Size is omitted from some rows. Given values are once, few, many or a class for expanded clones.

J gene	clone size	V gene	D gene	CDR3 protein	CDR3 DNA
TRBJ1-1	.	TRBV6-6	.	CASSYPGGVNTEAFF	TGTGCCAGCAGTTACCCCGGGGGGGTGAACACTGAAGCTTTCTTT
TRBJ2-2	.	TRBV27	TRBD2	CASSPSGTSGIGNTGELFF	TGTGCCAGCAGTCCGTCCGGGACTAGCGGAATAGGGAACACCGGGGAGCTGTTTTTT
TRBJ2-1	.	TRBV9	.	CASSAQGGKGGEQFF	TGTGCCAGCAGCGCACAGGGTGGTAAGGGTGGTGAGCAGTTCTTC
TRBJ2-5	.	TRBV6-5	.	CASSYNQFVETQYF	TGTGCCAGCAGTTACAATCAGTTCGTAGAGACCCAGTACTTC
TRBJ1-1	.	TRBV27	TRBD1	CASSSGTGIEAFF	TGTGCCAGCAGTTCCGGGACAGGGATCGAAGCTTTCTTT
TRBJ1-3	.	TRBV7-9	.	CASSFDSGPGNTIYF	TGTGCCAGCAGCTTCGACAGCGGGCCTGGAAACACCATATATTTT
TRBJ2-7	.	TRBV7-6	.	CASSLEANSYEQYF	TGTGCCAGCAGCTTAGAGGCCAATTCCTACGAGCAGTACTTC
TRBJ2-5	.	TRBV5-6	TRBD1	CASSPDRGREETQYF	TGTGCCAGCAGCCCGGACAGGGGGCGCGAAGAGACCCAGTACTTC
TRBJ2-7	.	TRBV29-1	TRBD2	CSVESASGTSYEQYF	TGCAGCGTTGAAAGTGCCAGCGGGACCTCCTACGAGCAGTACTTC
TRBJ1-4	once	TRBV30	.	CAWSVWEGEKLFF	TGTGCCTGGAGTGTATGGGAGGGTGAAAAACTGTTTTTT
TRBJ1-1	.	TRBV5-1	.	CASSLRASTEAFF	TGCGCCAGCAGCCTCCGGGCCTCCACTGAAGCTTTCTTT
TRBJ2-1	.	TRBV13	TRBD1	CASSLTTGRHNEQFF	TGTGCCAGCAGCTTAACGACAGGGAGACACAATGAGCAGTTCTTC
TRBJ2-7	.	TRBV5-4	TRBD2	CASGLAGGRGGSYEQYF	TGTGCCAGTGGACTAGCGGGAGGCCGCGGGGGCTCCTACGAGCAGTACTTC
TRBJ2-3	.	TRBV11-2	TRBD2	CASSPSRRGRAPDTQYF	TGTGCCAGCAGCCCGAGTCGGCGCGGGAGGGCCCCAGATACGCAGTATTTT
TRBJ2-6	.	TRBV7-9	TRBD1	CASRWTGTSGANVLTF	TGTGCCAGCAGGTGGACAGGGACCTCTGGGGCCAACGTCCTGACTTTC
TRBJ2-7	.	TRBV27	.	CASSIQSSYEQYF	TGTGCCAGCAGTATACAGAGCTCCTACGAGCAGTACTTC
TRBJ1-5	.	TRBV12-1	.	CASSFLAGRKVQPQHF	TGTGCCAGCAGCTTTCTCGCAGGGAGGAAAGTTCAGCCCCAGCATTTT
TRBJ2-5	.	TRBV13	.	CASSLSLGETQYF	TGTGCCAGCAGCTTAAGCTTGGGAGAGACCCAGTACTTC
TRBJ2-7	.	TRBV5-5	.	CASSMGSYEQYF	TGTGCCAGCAGCATGGGGTCCTACGAGCAGTACTTC
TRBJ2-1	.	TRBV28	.	CASRDFSYNEQFF	TGTGCCAGCAGGGACTTCTCCTACAATGAGCAGTTCTTC
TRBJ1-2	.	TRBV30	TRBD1	CARDRGYGYTF	TGTGCCCGAGACAGGGGGTATGGCTACACCTTC
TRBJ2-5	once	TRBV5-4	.	CASRVIAVGTNQETQYF	TGTGCCAGCAGGGTGATAGCCGTCGGGACCAACCAAGAGACCCAGTACTTC
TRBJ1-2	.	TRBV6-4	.	CASSDGVNYGYTF	TGTGCCAGCAGTGACGGGGTTAACTATGGCTACACCTTC
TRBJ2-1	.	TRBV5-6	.	CASSLPPLLADSYNEQFF	TGTGCCAGCAGCTTGCCCCCACTTTTAGCGGACTCCTACAATGAGCAGTTCTTC
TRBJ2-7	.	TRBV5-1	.	CASSLAGTNYEQYF	TGCGCCAGCAGCTTGGCCGGGACAAACTACGAGCAGTACTTC
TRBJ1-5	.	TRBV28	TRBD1	CASSTGGLTPSNQPQHF	TGTGCCAGCAGCACAGGGGGGCTCACGCCTAGCAATCAGCCCCAGCATTTT
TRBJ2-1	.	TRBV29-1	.	CSLTGGSYNEQFF	TGCAGCTTGACCGGGGGCTCCTACAATGAGCAGTTCTTC
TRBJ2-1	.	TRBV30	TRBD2	CAWSVLRGRGYNEQFF	TGTGCCTGGAGTGTGCTTCGCGGGAGGGGGTACAATGAGCAGTTCTTC
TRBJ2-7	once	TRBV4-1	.	CASSQDGKSHEQYF	TGCGCCAGCAGCCAAGACGGGAAGTCCCACGAGCAGTACTTC
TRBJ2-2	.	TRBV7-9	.	CASSLSFGELFF	TGTGCCAGCAGCTTGAGTTTCGGGGAGCTGTTTTTT
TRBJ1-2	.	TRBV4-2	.	CASSHARGDGYTF	TGTGCCAGCAGCCACGCCCGAGGCGATGGCTACACCTTC
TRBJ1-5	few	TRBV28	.	CASTLDQHPQHF	TGTGCCAGCACCCTGGACCAACATCCCCAGCATTTT
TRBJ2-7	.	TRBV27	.	CASSSGGSYEQYF	TGTGCCAGCAGTTCTGGGGGCTCCTACGAGCAGTACTTC
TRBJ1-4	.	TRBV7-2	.	CASSLGGLGEKLFF	TGTGCCAGCAGCTTAGGGGGGCTTGGTGAAAAACTGTTTTTT
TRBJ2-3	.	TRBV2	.	CASTDVSEGTDTQYF	TGTGCCAGCACTGACGTATCCGAGGGCACAGATACGCAGTATTTT
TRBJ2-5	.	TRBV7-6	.	CASSSEQETQYF	TGTGCCAGCAGCTCGGAACAAGAGACCCAGTACTTC
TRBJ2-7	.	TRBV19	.	CASSIEAGLTYEQYF	TGTGCCAGTAGTATAGAGGCAGGGCTTACCTACGAGCAGTACTTC
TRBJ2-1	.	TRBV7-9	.	CASSSFDSGESSYNEQFF	TGTGCCAGCAGCTCCTTCGATAGCGGCGAAAGCTCCTACAATGAGCAGTTCTTC
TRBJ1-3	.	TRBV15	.	CATSPTGQASGNTIYF	TGTGCCACCAGCCCCACAGGGCAAGCCTCTGGAAACACCATATATTTT
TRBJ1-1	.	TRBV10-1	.	CASSGGQNTEAFF	TGCGCCAGCAGTGGGGGACAGAACACTGAAGCTTTCTTT
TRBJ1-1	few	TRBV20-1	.	CSASLRAEAFF	TGCAGTGCTAGTCTACGGGCTGAAGCTTTCTTT
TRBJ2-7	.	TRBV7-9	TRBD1	CASSFPGQGYEQYF	TGTGCCAGCAGCTTTCCGGGACAGGGATACGAGCAGTACTTC
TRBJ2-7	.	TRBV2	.	CASSEDPDKGVTYEQYF	TGTGCCAGCAGTGAAGACCCGGATAAGGGCGTCACCTACGAGCAGTACTTC
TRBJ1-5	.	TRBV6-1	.	CASGSGLHSNQPQHF	TGTGCCAGCGGGAGTGGGCTTCATAGCAATCAGCCCCAGCATTTT
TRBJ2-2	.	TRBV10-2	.	CASKDTGELFF	TGCGCCAGCAAGGACACCGGGGAGCTGTTTTTT
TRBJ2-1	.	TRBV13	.	CASNSGRGSYNEQFF	TGTGCCAGCAACTCGGGGAGGGGGTCCTACAATGAGCAGTTCTTC
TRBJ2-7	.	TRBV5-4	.	CASSITSLGRAYEQYF	TGTGCCAGCAGCATTACCTCTTTGGGTAGGGCCTACGAGCAGTACTTC